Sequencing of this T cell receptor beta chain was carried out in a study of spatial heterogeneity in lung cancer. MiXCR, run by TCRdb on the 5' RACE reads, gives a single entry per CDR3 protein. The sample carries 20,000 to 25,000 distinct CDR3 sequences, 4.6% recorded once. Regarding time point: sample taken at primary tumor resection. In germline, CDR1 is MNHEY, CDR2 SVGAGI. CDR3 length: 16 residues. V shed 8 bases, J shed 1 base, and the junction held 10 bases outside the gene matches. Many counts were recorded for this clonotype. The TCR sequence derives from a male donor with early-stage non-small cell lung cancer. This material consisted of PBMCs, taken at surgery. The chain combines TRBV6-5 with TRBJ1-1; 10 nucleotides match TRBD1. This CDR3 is CASSRGDRGWNTEAFF. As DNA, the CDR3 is TGTGCCAGCTCAAGGGGGGACAGGGGATGGAACACTGAAGCTTTCTTT.